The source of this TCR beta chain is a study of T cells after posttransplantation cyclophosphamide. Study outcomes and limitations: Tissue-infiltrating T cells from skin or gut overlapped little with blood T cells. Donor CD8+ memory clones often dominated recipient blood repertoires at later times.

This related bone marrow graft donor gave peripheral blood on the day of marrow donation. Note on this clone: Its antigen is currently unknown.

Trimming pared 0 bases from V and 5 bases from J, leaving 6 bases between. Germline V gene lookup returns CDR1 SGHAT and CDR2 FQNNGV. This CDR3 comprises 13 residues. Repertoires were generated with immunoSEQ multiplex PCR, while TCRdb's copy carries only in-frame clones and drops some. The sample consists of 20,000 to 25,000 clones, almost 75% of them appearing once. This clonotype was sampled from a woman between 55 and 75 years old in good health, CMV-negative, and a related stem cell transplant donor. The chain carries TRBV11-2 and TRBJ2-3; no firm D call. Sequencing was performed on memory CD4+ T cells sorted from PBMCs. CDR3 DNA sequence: TGTGCCAGCAGCTTAGATATAAAAGATACGCAGTATTTT. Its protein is CASSLDIKDTQYF. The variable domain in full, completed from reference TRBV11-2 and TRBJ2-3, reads EAGVAQSPRYKIIEKRQSVAFWCNPISGHATLYWYQQILGQGPKLLIQFQNNGVVDDSQLPKDRFSAERLKGVDSTLKIQPAKLEDSAVYLCASSLDIKDTQYFGPGTRLTVL.